This is a list of T cell receptor beta chains from one sample in a study of cytomegalovirus exposure and HLA in healthy donors. Method: immunoSEQ multiplex PCR; TCRdb's copy keeps in-frame clones and lacks some. Of over 150,000 clones in the sample, roughly 80% are singletons; the top ten hold 0.65%. The sample consisted of PBMCs. The origin of the receptors is a boy between 5 and 17 years old in good health and CMV-seronegative. Each CDR3 is given with its conserved first and last residue. Each record gives: V gene, D gene, clone size, J gene, CDR3 DNA, CDR3 protein. A D gene is named only where the DNA matches it firmly. For some rows the clone size is stated as once, few or many, or as a class when expanded; others skip it.

>TRBV11-2|.|.|TRBJ2-5
TGTGCCAGCAGCTCGGAGGTTTTTGAGCAGTACTTC
CASSSEVFEQYF
>TRBV5-5|TRBD2|.|TRBJ2-5
TGTGCCAGCAGCAAGGGACTAGCGGGGGGTATACAAGAGACCCAGTACTTC
CASSKGLAGGIQETQYF
>TRBV19|.|.|TRBJ1-5
TGTGCCAGTACCTTTACGGCCAGGGGAGGGAATCAGCCCCAGCATTTT
CASTFTARGGNQPQHF
>TRBV6-5|TRBD1|.|TRBJ2-7
TGTGCCAGCAGACGACAGGGATTCTACGAGCAGTACTTC
CASRRQGFYEQYF
>TRBV30|TRBD1|.|TRBJ1-2
TGTGCCTGGAGTCCCGACAGGGTGTATGGCTACACCTTC
CAWSPDRVYGYTF
>TRBV19|.|.|TRBJ1-2
TGTGCCAGCAGCCCCCCTGGGGGGAGGCTAGACTTC
CASSPPGGRLDF
>TRBV25-1|TRBD1|.|TRBJ2-7
TGTGCCAGCAGTGAATTAGAAGGACAGGGAAAGAGACCCTACGAGCAGTACTTC
CASSELEGQGKRPYEQYF
>TRBV2|.|.|TRBJ1-1
TGTGCCAGCAGTGTGCAGGGTGGCACTGAAGCTTTCTTT
CASSVQGGTEAFF
>TRBV11-2|TRBD1|.|TRBJ2-5
TGTGCCAGCAGCTGGGGACAGCAAGAGACCCAGTACTTC
CASSWGQQETQYF
>TRBV7-9|.|.|TRBJ1-2
TGTGCCAGCAGCCCCCGGTTGAACGATGGCTACACCTTC
CASSPRLNDGYTF
>TRBV5-5|TRBD1|few|TRBJ1-2
TGTGCCAGCAGCTTTACAGGGGATGGATTTGTGGACTATGGCTACACCTTC
CASSFTGDGFVDYGYTF
>TRBV6-6|TRBD1|.|TRBJ2-4
TGTGCCAGCGCGGACAGGGGAAGATCCAAAAACATTCAGTACTTC
CASADRGRSKNIQYF
>TRBV18|.|.|TRBJ1-2
TGTGCCAGCTCACCTCCGACAGATATCTATGGCTACACCTTC
CASSPPTDIYGYTF
>TRBV5-6|.|.|TRBJ1-5
TGTGCCAGCAGCTTGGCAACACAAAATAGCAATCAGCCCCAGCATTTT
CASSLATQNSNQPQHF
>TRBV25-1|.|.|TRBJ2-7
TGTGCCAGCAGTGACGGCTACGAGCAGTACTTC
CASSDGYEQYF
>TRBV7-8|.|.|TRBJ1-5
TGTGCCAGCAGCTTTTCGCTAGGGGACTTTTACGCTAGCAATCAGCCCCAGCATTTT
CASSFSLGDFYASNQPQHF
>TRBV13|.|.|TRBJ1-1
TGTGCCAGCAGCCTCGAACTAAGGACTGAAGCTTTCTTT
CASSLELRTEAFF
>TRBV9|.|.|TRBJ1-1
TGTGCCAGCAGCGTAGCAGGAGGGAACACTGAAGCTTTCTTT
CASSVAGGNTEAFF
>TRBV4-1|TRBD1|.|TRBJ2-7
TGCGCCAGCAGCCAAGTGGACAGGGGCAACGAGCAGTACTTC
CASSQVDRGNEQYF
>TRBV18|TRBD1|once|TRBJ2-7
TGTGCCAGCTCACGCACCGGGACAGGGCATTACGAGCAGTACTTC
CASSRTGTGHYEQYF
>TRBV5-1|.|.|TRBJ2-7
TGCGCCAGCAGCTTGGCCAACAGGGCCTACGAGCAGTACTTC
CASSLANRAYEQYF
>TRBV27|.|.|TRBJ1-1
TGTGCCAGCAGCCCCTCCCCCCGGGGAGCGAACACTGAAGCTTTCTTT
CASSPSPRGANTEAFF
>TRBV5-1|TRBD1|.|TRBJ1-1
TGCGCCAGCAGCTTGGAGACAGGGTACACTGAAGCTTTCTTT
CASSLETGYTEAFF
>TRBV7-2|.|.|TRBJ1-3
TGTGCCAGCAGCTCGGACAGACTTTCTGGAAACACCATATATTTT
CASSSDRLSGNTIYF
>TRBV7-3|.|.|TRBJ1-1
TGTGCCAGCAGCACCTACAGGATGCCGACTGAAGCTTTCTTT
CASSTYRMPTEAFF
>TRBV13|TRBD1|.|TRBJ2-7
TGTGCCAGCAGATCGGGACAGTTCTACGAGCAGTACTTC
CASRSGQFYEQYF
>TRBV7-6|TRBD1|.|TRBJ2-7
TGTGCCAGCAGCTTAGGTCAGGGGGACGAGCAGTACTTC
CASSLGQGDEQYF
>TRBV25-1|TRBD1|once|TRBJ2-3
TGTGCCAGCAGTACCTGGACAGGGGGCGGCACAGATACGCAGTATTTT
CASSTWTGGGTDTQYF
>TRBV9|TRBD1|few|TRBJ2-1
TGTGCCAGCAGCGTAGTCCCTGGGACAGGTTCCTACAATGAGCAGTTCTTC
CASSVVPGTGSYNEQFF
>TRBV7-8|.|.|TRBJ2-5
TGTGCCAGCAGCTTCTCGGGGGTCCACCAAGAGACCCAGTACTTC
CASSFSGVHQETQYF
>TRBV19|TRBD2|.|TRBJ2-7
TGTGCCAGTAGTATCGCTAGCGGGAGCTACGAGCAGTACTTC
CASSIASGSYEQYF
>TRBV9|.|.|TRBJ2-7
TGTGCCAGCAGCGTTCGGGAGCCCTACGAGCAGTACTTC
CASSVREPYEQYF
>TRBV7-2|TRBD1|.|TRBJ1-2
TGTGCCAGCAGCTTAGAAGGACAGGGGGCATCTGGCTACACCTTC
CASSLEGQGASGYTF
>TRBV5-8|TRBD1|.|TRBJ2-7
TGTGCCAGCAGCTTGTTTTGGCGGGACAGGGGGATCAACGAGCAGTACTTC
CASSLFWRDRGINEQYF
>TRBV6-6|.|.|TRBJ1-2
TGTGCCAGCAGTTACTCGAGTCCCTATGGCTACACCTTC
CASSYSSPYGYTF
>TRBV4-3|.|.|TRBJ1-1
TGCCCCAGCAGCCAAGATCTGAGGGCTGAAGCTTTCTTT
CPSSQDLRAEAFF
>TRBV5-4|.|.|TRBJ1-4
TGTGCCAGCAGCTTGGCGACAACAACTAATGAAAAACTGTTTTTT
CASSLATTTNEKLFF
>TRBV30|.|.|TRBJ1-1
TGTGCCTGGAATACCGTCGGGAACACTGAAGCTTTCTTT
CAWNTVGNTEAFF
>TRBV11-2|TRBD2|.|TRBJ2-1
TGTGCCAGCAGCTTCCTAGCGGGCTTCTACAATGAGCAGTTCTTC
CASSFLAGFYNEQFF
>TRBV4-2|.|.|TRBJ1-2
TGTGCCAGCAGCCAAGAGAGCGATTACTATGGCTACACCTTC
CASSQESDYYGYTF
>TRBV29-1|.|.|TRBJ1-1
TGCAGCGTCAAGACCAGGGGAGTCACTGAAGCTTTCTTT
CSVKTRGVTEAFF
>TRBV19|TRBD1|.|TRBJ2-2
TGTGCCAGTACTAGGACAGGGCTAGGCACCGGGGAGCTGTTTTTT
CASTRTGLGTGELFF
>TRBV5-6|TRBD1|.|TRBJ1-1
TGTGCCAGCAGCGGCCTCAGACAGGGGCGGACTGAAGCTTTCTTT
CASSGLRQGRTEAFF
>TRBV9|.|once|TRBJ1-3
TGTGCCAGCAGCCTCGGGGGAGGGATAGCAAACACCATATATTTT
CASSLGGGIANTIYF
>TRBV7-8|.|.|TRBJ1-2
TGTGCCAGCAGCTTAGAATTAGGTTTGGTCAGACAGCCCAACTATGGCTACACCTTC
CASSLELGLVRQPNYGYTF
>TRBV4-2|TRBD2|.|TRBJ2-1
TGTGCCAGCAGCCAAGGTTCGGCTAGCGGGCAGCAAGAGCAGTTCTTC
CASSQGSASGQQEQFF
>TRBV5-4|.|.|TRBJ1-1
TGTGCCAGCAGCTTGGTGGTACAGGCAGGCTCGGCCACTGAAGCTTTCTTT
CASSLVVQAGSATEAFF
>TRBV5-1|TRBD1|few|TRBJ2-6
TGCGCCAGCAGCTTAACGGGGACAGGGGGCGCTGGGGCCAACGTCCTGACTTTC
CASSLTGTGGAGANVLTF
>TRBV6-1|.|.|TRBJ2-5
TGTGCCAGCAGTGATGGGTCAAATACATCGGGAGAGACCCAGTACTTC
CASSDGSNTSGETQYF
>TRBV7-9|.|.|TRBJ1-4
TGTGCCAGCACCCCGCCGCTTGGACTAACTAATGAAAAACTGTTTTTT
CASTPPLGLTNEKLFF